The clone carrying this T cell receptor (beta chain) was detected once. The data stem from a study of cytomegalovirus exposure and HLA in healthy donors. Vbeta (60) and Jbeta (13) primers were used in the PCR. TCRdb's table, derived via immunoSEQ multiplex PCR, lists solely in-frame clones and lacks some. The sample lists about 120,000 clones, less than 85% seen once, with 1.2% in the top ten. The CDR3 runs to 14 residues. With 6 bases removed from V and 5 bases from J, the gap between germline ends came to 16 bases. From germline, CDR1 is SGHAT and CDR2 FQNNGV. V is TRBV11-2 and J is TRBJ1-1, with unresolved D. The source is a female donor in good health and CMV-seronegative. The sample taken for sequencing was PBMCs. The DNA for the CDR3 is TGTGCCAGCAGTAGGGCGGGTGGCGTAACTGAAGCTTTCTTT. This translates into CASSRAGGVTEAFF. The variable domain in full, completed from reference TRBV11-2 and TRBJ1-1, reads EAGVAQSPRYKIIEKRQSVAFWCNPISGHATLYWYQQILGQGPKLLIQFQNNGVVDDSQLPKDRFSAERLKGVDSTLKIQPAKLEDSAVYLCASSRAGGVTEAFFGQGTRLTVV.